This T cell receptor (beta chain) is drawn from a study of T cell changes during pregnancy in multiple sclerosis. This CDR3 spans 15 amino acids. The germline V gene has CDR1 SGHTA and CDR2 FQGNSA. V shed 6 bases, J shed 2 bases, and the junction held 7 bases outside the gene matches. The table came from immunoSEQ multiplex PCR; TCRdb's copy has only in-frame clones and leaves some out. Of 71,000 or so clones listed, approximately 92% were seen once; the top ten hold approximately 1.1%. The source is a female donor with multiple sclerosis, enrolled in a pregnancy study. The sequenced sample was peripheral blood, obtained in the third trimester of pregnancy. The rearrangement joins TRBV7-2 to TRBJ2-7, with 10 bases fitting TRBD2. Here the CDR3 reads CASSRGLADAYEQYF. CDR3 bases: TGTGCCAGCAGTCGCGGACTAGCGGACGCCTACGAGCAGTACTTC.